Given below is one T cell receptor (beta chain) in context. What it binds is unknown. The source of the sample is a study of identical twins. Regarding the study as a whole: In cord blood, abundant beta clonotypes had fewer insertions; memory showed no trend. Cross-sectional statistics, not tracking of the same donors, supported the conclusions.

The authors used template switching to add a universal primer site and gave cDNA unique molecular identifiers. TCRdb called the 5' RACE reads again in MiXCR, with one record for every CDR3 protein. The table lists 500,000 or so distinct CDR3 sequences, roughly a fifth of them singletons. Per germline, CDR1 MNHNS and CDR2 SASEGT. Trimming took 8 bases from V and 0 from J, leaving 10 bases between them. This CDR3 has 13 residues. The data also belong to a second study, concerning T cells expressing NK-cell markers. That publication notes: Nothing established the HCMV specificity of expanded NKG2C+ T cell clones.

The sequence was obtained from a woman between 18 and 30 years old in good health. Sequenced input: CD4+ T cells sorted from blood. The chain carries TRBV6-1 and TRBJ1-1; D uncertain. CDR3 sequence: CASHGEMNTEAFF. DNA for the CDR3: TGTGCCAGCCACGGAGAAATGAACACTGAAGCTTTCTTT.